The entry below gives a single TCR beta chain sequence along with its context. Antigen specificity is unknown. J was trimmed by 7 bases and V by 3 bases; bases with no gene match: 13. There are 16 residues in the CDR3. Germline V gives CDR1 SGHNT, CDR2 YYREEE (reference sequence). The data belong to a study of CD8 T cells in Susac syndrome. Notes on the study in general: It was acknowledged in the study that its TCR sequencing and HLA analysis involved a relatively small number of individuals.

Reverse transcription of about 0.45 to 1 ug RNA used random hexamers. TCR beta CDR3 was amplified by immunoSEQ multiplex PCR. This amplification extended across 54 Vbeta and 13 Jbeta segments. One entry per CDR3 protein, called by TCRdb with MiXCR from the immunoSEQ multiplex PCR reads. The table has approximately 200,000 distinct CDR3 sequences, approximately 94% seen once. J is TRBJ2-1 and V is TRBV5-4; 7 positions match TRBD1. Sequencing was performed on CD4+ T cells from PBMCs. The clonotype was recovered from a human donor with multiple sclerosis. Here the CDR3 reads CASSSPNRGGRNEQFF. The CDR3 nucleotides are TGTGCCAGCAGCTCCCCCAACAGGGGTGGAAGGAATGAGCAGTTCTTC.